Below, 30 T cell receptor beta chains from the same sample are listed, as sequenced in a study of OX40 agonist ivuxolimab in advanced cancers. The data were produced by immunoSEQ multiplex PCR, yet TCRdb's version contains in-frame clones alone and is incomplete. Here the sample spans 65,000 to 75,000 clones, around 89% being singletons. This specimen consisted of CD4+ or CD8+ T cells sorted from blood, obtained in a trial of the OX40 agonist ivuxolimab. These receptors were taken from an adult with an advanced solid tumor such as melanoma, head and neck, liver or kidney cancer.

The CDR3 here is CASSPLSGTDTQYF. In DNA form, the CDR3 reads TGTGCCAGCAGTCCCCTCAGCGGCACAGATACGCAGTATTTT. The chain combines TRBV27 with TRBJ2-3, with D unclear. CDR1 is MNHEY, CDR2 SMNVEV, per germline (reference sequence). There are 14 residues in the CDR3. The V and J ends lost 5 bases and 1 base respectively, with 10 bases between them.

The J gene is TRBJ2-3, the V gene TRBV6-6; a possible D gene is TRBD2 (6 bases). Germline V gene data show CDR1 as MNHNY and CDR2 as SVGAGI (reference sequence). The CDR3 sequence is 12 residues long. Deletions cut 8 bases from V and 0 bases from J, with 6 bases between. CDR3 protein: CASGTSTDTQYF. The DNA of the CDR3 is TGTGCCAGCGGGACTAGCACAGATACGCAGTATTTT.

In DNA form, the CDR3 reads TGTGCCAGCAGCTTAGGCCACCTCTACGAGCAGTACTTC. Its protein is CASSLGHLYEQYF. V usage is TRBV7-8 and J usage is TRBJ2-7; D call uncertain. Trimming removed 1 base at V and 3 bases at J, with 7 bases between. CDR3 size: 13 residues. Germline CDR1 SGHVS, CDR2 FQNEAQ.

The chain is built from TRBV10-3 and TRBJ1-1, with D perhaps matching TRBD1 (6 bases). The germline V and J ends were trimmed by 10 bases and 1 base, with 13 bases remaining between them. The CDR3 loop spans 13 amino acids. Germline lookup yields CDR1 ENHRY and CDR2 SYGVKD. The CDR3 coding sequence is TGTGCCACGACACAGGGATCGAACACTGAAGCTTTCTTT. This sequence encodes CATTQGSNTEAFF.

This clone showed up just once. The chain couples TRBV7-9 to TRBJ2-1, with 16 nucleotides matching TRBD2. V lost 4 bases to trimming and J lost 0 bases; unmatched junction nucleotides: 6. The CDR3 consists of 19 residues. Looked up from germline, CDR1 is SEHNR and CDR2 is FQNEAQ (reference sequence). The CDR3 region has the DNA TGTGCCAGCAGCTCCGGGACTAGCGGGGGGGCACTCTCCTACAATGAGCAGTTCTTC. Translating gives CASSSGTSGGALSYNEQFF.

The chain carries TRBV10-1 and TRBJ1-6, with no clear D. Germline V lookup: CDR1 WNHNN, CDR2 SYGVQD (reference sequence). V was shortened by 0 bases and J by 7 bases, with 4 bases between the two germline ends. The CDR3 has 13 residues. The CDR3 DNA is TGCGCCAGCAGTGAGTCGACCAATTCACCCCTCCACTTT. It translates to CASSESTNSPLHF.

This chain joins TRBV5-1 and TRBJ2-1; D not resolved. The CDR3 runs to 15 residues. Germline CDR1 reads SGHRS; CDR2 reads YFSETQ. V lost 1 base to trimming and J lost 0 bases, with 8 bases between them. CDR3 in amino acids: CASSLSLSSYNEQFF. CDR3 coding DNA: TGCGCCAGCAGCTTGAGTTTGAGCTCCTACAATGAGCAGTTCTTC.

This clone came up once. This CDR3 reads CASSPGARSYGYTF. The CDR3 region has the DNA TGTGCCAGCAGCCCAGGGGCGAGAAGCTATGGCTACACCTTC. This chain uses TRBV6-6 with TRBJ1-2; TRBD1 is a possible D gene (6 bases). The V end was cut by 6 bases, the J end by 4 bases, with 15 bases between. The CDR3 is 14 residues long. The germline V gene has CDR1 MNHNY and CDR2 SVGAGI (reference sequence).

The chain carries TRBV2 and TRBJ2-7; D not certain. This CDR3 spans 12 amino acids. The V and J ends lost 4 bases and 6 bases respectively, with 10 bases between them. Germline V CDR1 and CDR2: SNHLY, FYNNEI. The CDR3 region has the DNA TGTGCCAGCAGTGCGGTCCGCCTCGAGCAGTACTTC. Its protein product is CASSAVRLEQYF. The variable domain in full, completed from reference TRBV2 and TRBJ2-7, reads EPEVTQTPSHQVTQMGQEVILRCVPISNHLYFYWYRQILGQKVEFLVSFYNNEISEKSEIFDDQFSVERPDGSNFTLKIRSTKLEDSAMYFCASSAVRLEQYFGPGTRLTVT.

As to this clone: This sample also contains other DNA sequences that code for the same CDR3. The CDR3 DNA is TGTGCCAGCAGCTTAGGCTCTGGAAACACCATATATTTT. Translation gives CASSLGSGNTIYF. The chain combines TRBV7-8 with TRBJ1-3, with unresolved D. The germline gives CDR1 SGHVS, CDR2 FQNEAQ. V dropped 1 base and J dropped 0 bases, with 1 base sitting between them. This CDR3 has 13 amino acids.

The chain is built from TRBV6-1 and TRBJ1-2; 7 bases line up with TRBD1. CDR1 is MNHNS, CDR2 SASEGT, per germline. The CDR3 consists of 12 residues. V was pared by 11 bases and J by 7 bases, with 10 bases of the junction left unmatched. CDR3 protein: CAGTRDRIGYTF. The CDR3 coding sequence is TGTGCCGGTACCCGGGACAGAATTGGCTACACCTTC.

The chain combines TRBV6-5 with TRBJ1-3, with D possibly TRBD1 on 5 matching bases. Germline V gene lookup returns CDR1 MNHEY and CDR2 SVGAGI. V was pared by 6 bases and J by 1 base, with 10 bases between. CDR3 length equals 14 residues. CDR3 region: CASSEGRSGNTIYF. The CDR3 nucleotides are TGTGCCAGCAGCGAGGGGAGATCTGGAAACACCATATATTTT.

The V gene is TRBV5-1, the J gene TRBJ1-1; D gene ambiguous. Deletions cut 1 base from V and 3 bases from J, with 7 bases between. This CDR3 has 13 residues. Germline values: CDR1 SGHRS, CDR2 YFSETQ. CDR3 sequence: CASSLFGDTEAFF. CDR3 coding DNA: TGCGCCAGCAGCTTGTTCGGGGACACTGAAGCTTTCTTT. Filled out from reference TRBV5-1 and TRBJ1-1, the complete variable domain reads KAGVTQTPRYLIKTRGQQVTLSCSPISGHRSVSWYQQTPGQGLQFLFEYFSETQRNKGNFPGRFSGRQFSNSRSEMNVSTLELGDSALYLCASSLFGDTEAFFGQGTRLTVV.

The V and J genes are TRBV10-2 and TRBJ2-6; unclear D gene. The CDR3 contains 16 residues. V was trimmed by 5 bases and J by 0 bases, leaving 11 bases between them. From germline, CDR1 is WSHSY and CDR2 SAAADI. The CDR3: CASSKTRTSGANVLTF. In nucleotides, the CDR3 is TGCGCCAGCAGTAAAACCAGAACCTCTGGGGCCAACGTCCTGACTTTC.

V usage is TRBV5-4 and J usage is TRBJ2-2; TRBD1 might be the D (5 bases). Germline CDR1 and CDR2: SGHNT and YYREEE (reference sequence). This CDR3 is 16 amino acids long. Trimming took 0 bases from V and 4 from J, leaving 13 bases between them. The CDR3 loop reads CASSLGLGQITGELFF. Written as DNA, the CDR3 is TGTGCCAGCAGCTTGGGACTGGGGCAGATCACCGGGGAGCTGTTTTTT. Looking up the rest from reference TRBV5-4 and TRBJ2-2 gives the full variable domain: ETGVTQSPTHLIKTRGQQVTLRCSSQSGHNTVSWYQQALGQGPQFIFQYYREEENGRGNFPPRFSGLQFPNYSSELNVNALELDDSALYLCASSLGLGQITGELFFGEGSRLTVL.

A single count supports this clone. The rearrangement uses TRBV6-6 and TRBJ1-1; a possible D gene is TRBD1 (6 bases). The CDR3 is 14 residues long. Germline V gene data show CDR1 as MNHNY and CDR2 as SVGAGI (reference sequence). Trimming shortened V by 0 bases and J by 6 bases, and 11 bases separated the two germline ends. The CDR3 DNA reads TGTGCCAGCAGTTACTCGATTACAGGGTCTGAAGCTTTCTTT. This encodes CASSYSITGSEAFF.

The chain links TRBV7-9 to TRBJ2-2, with 8 bases lining up with TRBD1. CDR3 length equals 16 residues. Looked up from germline, CDR1 is SEHNR and CDR2 is FQNEAQ (reference sequence). Trimming at V came to 1 base and at J to 0 bases, leaving 1 base not matched to a gene. CDR3 residues: CASSLGQGTNTGELFF. The CDR3 nucleotides are TGTGCCAGCAGCTTAGGACAGGGGACGAACACCGGGGAGCTGTTTTTT. Supplemented by reference TRBV7-9 and TRBJ2-2, the full variable domain reads DTGVSQNPRHKITKRGQNVTFRCDPISEHNRLYWYRQTLGQGPEFLTYFQNEAQLEKSRLLSDRFSAERPKGSFSTLEIQRTEQGDSAMYLCASSLGQGTNTGELFFGEGSRLTVL.

The chain is built from TRBV5-1 and TRBJ1-4, with TRBD1 identical over 8 bases. V lost 0 bases and J lost 5; bases outside the gene matches: 0. CDR3 length equals 14 residues. The germline V gene has CDR1 SGHRS and CDR2 YFSETQ. The DNA of the CDR3 is TGCGCCAGCAGCTTGGACAGGGGGAATGAAAAACTGTTTTTT. Its translation: CASSLDRGNEKLFF.

This clone was observed a single time. V gene TRBV2 combines with J gene TRBJ1-6, with TRBD1 matching over 7 bases. The CDR3 consists of 13 residues. The germline gives CDR1 SNHLY, CDR2 FYNNEI. With 8 bases clipped from V and 10 bases from J, the junction kept 8 bases outside the gene matches. The CDR3 coding sequence is TGTGCCAGCGGCGGCAGGGGGAGGTCACCCCTCCACTTT. Amino acid sequence: CASGGRGRSPLHF. Complete variable domain (other parts from reference TRBV2 and TRBJ1-6): EPEVTQTPSHQVTQMGQEVILRCVPISNHLYFYWYRQILGQKVEFLVSFYNNEISEKSEIFDDQFSVERPDGSNFTLKIRSTKLEDSAMYFCASGGRGRSPLHFGNGTRLTVT.

This chain joins TRBV11-3 and TRBJ1-2; D may be TRBD1 (6 bases). From germline, CDR1 is SGHNT and CDR2 YENEEA. The CDR3 is 16 residues long. V was trimmed by 1 base and J by 3 bases, leaving 15 bases between them. The CDR3 DNA sequence: TGTGCCAGCAGCTTAGGTTGGACAGCAAATTACTATGGCTACACCTTC. Its protein product is CASSLGWTANYYGYTF.

This rearrangement joins TRBV9 to TRBJ2-7; 7 bases map to TRBD1. With 0 bases clipped from V and 1 base from J, the junction kept 4 bases outside the gene matches. Germline V gene sequence: CDR1 SGDLS, CDR2 YYNGEE. This CDR3 contains 15 residues. CDR3 sequence (DNA): TGTGCCAGCAGCGTAGCCCCGGGACAGTCCTACGAGCAGTACTTC. Translating it yields CASSVAPGQSYEQYF.

The rearrangement joins TRBV28 to TRBJ2-2; a weak D match, TRBD2 (5 bases). Per germline, CDR1 MDHEN and CDR2 SYDVKM. The CDR3 runs 14 residues. The ends were cut back, 4 bases at V and 1 base at J, with 7 bases in the middle. The chain's CDR3 is CASSSSGNTGELFF. The CDR3 DNA reads TGTGCCAGCAGTTCCAGCGGGAACACCGGGGAGCTGTTTTTT.

V usage is TRBV7-2 and J usage is TRBJ1-5, with a possible D match to TRBD1 (6 bases). CDR3 length equals 14 residues. Germline V gene lookup returns CDR1 SGHTA and CDR2 FQGNSA. Trimming took 5 bases from V and 6 from J, leaving 14 bases between them. CDR3: CASSVQGPGQPQHF. The CDR3 DNA is TGTGCCAGCAGCGTCCAGGGGCCGGGTCAGCCCCAGCATTTT.

V is TRBV6-1 and J is TRBJ1-2; D uncertain. Trimming took off 6 bases at V and 3 bases at J, with 17 bases between the two ends. This CDR3 region has 15 residues. Germline V lookup: CDR1 MNHNS, CDR2 SASEGT. The CDR3 region has the DNA TGTGCCAGCAGGCGTCCCCGGAAGGGTGACTATGGCTACACCTTC. Its protein is CASRRPRKGDYGYTF.

The V gene is TRBV5-5, the J gene TRBJ1-1; a weak D match, TRBD1 (5 bases). Germline CDR1 reads SGHKS; CDR2 reads YYEKEE (reference sequence). V lost 6 bases, J lost 4 bases, and 13 bases lay in between. CDR3 length: 13 amino acids. CDR3: CASKQGSSTEAFF. The CDR3 nucleotides read TGTGCCAGCAAGCAGGGAAGTAGCACTGAAGCTTTCTTT. Variable domain in full (rest from reference TRBV5-5 and TRBJ1-1): DAGVTQSPTHLIKTRGQQVTLRCSPISGHKSVSWYQQVLGQGPQFIFQYYEKEERGRGNFPDRFSARQFPNYSSELNVNALLLGDSALYLCASKQGSSTEAFFGQGTRLTVV.

V is TRBV2 and J is TRBJ1-5; maybe TRBD1 (6 bases). Trimming shortened V by 5 bases and J by 1 base, and 9 bases separated the two germline ends. Germline-derived CDR1 and CDR2 are SNHLY and FYNNEI. The CDR3 consists of 14 residues. CDR3 coding DNA: TGTGCCAGCAGTTGGGGGACAAGCAATCAGCCCCAGCATTTT. Its translation is CASSWGTSNQPQHF. The full variable domain, completed using reference TRBV2 and TRBJ1-5, is EPEVTQTPSHQVTQMGQEVILRCVPISNHLYFYWYRQILGQKVEFLVSFYNNEISEKSEIFDDQFSVERPDGSNFTLKIRSTKLEDSAMYFCASSWGTSNQPQHFGDGTRLSIL.

This chain joins TRBV6-6 and TRBJ2-7; 7 nucleotides align to TRBD1. This CDR3 region has 14 residues. Germline V gives CDR1 MNHNY, CDR2 SVGAGI (reference sequence). V lost 2 bases and J lost 2; bases outside the gene matches: 3. This chain's CDR3 is CASSYRTGPYEQYF. The CDR3, as DNA: TGTGCCAGCAGTTACCGGACAGGCCCCTACGAGCAGTACTTC.

With respect to this clone: Other DNA sequences in this sample translate to the same CDR3. This chain connects TRBV5-1 to TRBJ2-2, with no clear D. The length of the CDR3 is 14 residues. Germline CDR1 and CDR2: SGHRS and YFSETQ. V was shortened by 0 bases and J by 1 base, with 4 bases between the two germline ends. Here the CDR3 reads CASSLVLNTGELFF. In nucleotides, the CDR3 is TGCGCCAGCAGCTTGGTCCTGAACACCGGGGAGCTGTTTTTT. Drawing the rest from reference TRBV5-1 and TRBJ2-2, the complete variable domain is KAGVTQTPRYLIKTRGQQVTLSCSPISGHRSVSWYQQTPGQGLQFLFEYFSETQRNKGNFPGRFSGRQFSNSRSEMNVSTLELGDSALYLCASSLVLNTGELFFGEGSRLTVL.

This chain joins TRBV5-1 and TRBJ2-1, with D perhaps TRBD2 (5 bases). The length of the CDR3 is 15 residues. With 0 bases removed from V and 4 bases from J, the gap between germline ends came to 11 bases. From germline, CDR1 is SGHRS and CDR2 YFSETQ. Here the CDR3 reads CASSLALGQYNEQFF. CDR3 sequence (DNA): TGCGCCAGCAGCTTGGCACTAGGGCAGTACAATGAGCAGTTCTTC.

Regarding this clone: A read error may produce the germline difference seen at one junction end. This chain connects TRBV7-7 to TRBJ2-5, with D possibly TRBD1 on 5 matching bases. From germline, CDR1 is SSHAT and CDR2 FNYEAQ (reference sequence). This CDR3 is built from 14 residues. In nucleotides, the CDR3 is TGTGCTAGCAGCTTAGGACACCAGCAAGAGACCCAGTACTTC. Translation: CASSLGHQQETQYF.